These T cell receptor beta chains were read from a single sample in a study of Graves' ophthalmopathy and Graves' hyperthyroidism. TCRdb redid the calling of the multiplex PCR reads with MiXCR, one entry per CDR3 protein. The table shows approximately 1.2 million distinct CDR3 sequences, with about two fifths occurring only once. Sequenced sample: peripheral blood or thyroid tissue (not recorded which). These receptors were taken from an adult man with Graves' hyperthyroidism. Both conserved end residues are part of each CDR3. The D gene is left open where the match is weak. Rows give clone size only sometimes, using once, few, many, or a class for an expanded clone.

CDR3nt	CDR3aa	len	d_gene	v_gene	j_gene	abundance
TGTGCCATCAGTGATCCCGGGACAGTAGAGAACACCGGGGAGCTGTTTTTT	CAISDPGTVENTGELFF	17	TRBD1	TRBV10-3	TRBJ2-2	many
TGTGCCAGCAGTTTATTAGGGGCCGAGACCCAGTACTTC	CASSLLGAETQYF	13	.	TRBV12-3/TRBV12-4	TRBJ2-5	many
TGTGCCAGCAGCTTAGAGCAGGGATTACGGGGGCCCCTCCACTTT	CASSLEQGLRGPLHF	15	.	TRBV7-8	TRBJ1-6	many
TGCAGTGCTAGAGGAGGGAGGGGCGGCTACACCTTC	CSARGGRGGYTF	12	.	TRBV20-1	TRBJ1-2	.
TGTGCCAGCAGCCAAGAGCGGGGAAACACTGAAGCTTTCTTT	CASSQERGNTEAFF	14	.	TRBV14	TRBJ1-1	.
TGTGCCAGCAGTTCGGGGCTTCAAGAGACCCAGTACTTC	CASSSGLQETQYF	13	.	TRBV7-3	TRBJ2-5	many
TGCAGTGCTAGAGATTGGGTAGCGGGAGGGTGGGAGACCCAGTACTTC	CSARDWVAGGWETQYF	16	TRBD2	TRBV20-1	TRBJ2-5	.
TGTGCCAGCAAGGTCCAGGATCAAGCTTTCTTT	CASKVQDQAFF	11	.	TRBV2	TRBJ1-1	many
TGTGCCACCTTAGGACAGGCCTACGAGCAGTACTTC	CATLGQAYEQYF	12	TRBD1	TRBV24-1	TRBJ2-7	.
TGTGCCAGCAGCTTAGTGACAGGGGGTAGGAACACTGAAGCTTTCTTT	CASSLVTGGRNTEAFF	16	TRBD1	TRBV7-9	TRBJ1-1	.
TGCAGCGTGGGGGGGACAGTAACCAATAATGAAAAACTGTTTTTT	CSVGGTVTNNEKLFF	15	TRBD1	TRBV29-1	TRBJ1-4	.
TGTGCCAGCAGTCGGGACGCGATTGGCTACACCTTC	CASSRDAIGYTF	12	.	TRBV25-1	TRBJ1-2	many
TGTGCCAGCAGCGTAGGGGGACTAGCGGGAGCCCTCGTGACCCAGTACTTC	CASSVGGLAGALVTQYF	17	TRBD2	TRBV9	TRBJ2-5	few
TGTGCCAGCAGGGACAGGGAAAATTTATCGGCCGAGCAGTACTTC	CASRDRENLSAEQYF	15	TRBD1	TRBV6-1	TRBJ2-7	many
TGTGCCAGTAGTACCCACAGGGGACTCAATCAGCCCCAGCATTTT	CASSTHRGLNQPQHF	15	TRBD1	TRBV19	TRBJ1-5	many
TGCGCCAGCAGTGATGGGAGGAGACTTAATTCACCCCTCCACTTT	CASSDGRRLNSPLHF	15	.	TRBV10-2	TRBJ1-6	few
TGCAGCGTTCATGGTGACAGGGGCTGGGAGACCCAGTACTTC	CSVHGDRGWETQYF	14	TRBD1	TRBV29-1	TRBJ2-5	many
TGTGCCAGCAGCCCGAACGCCGGGACGCTAAAATACGAGCAGTACTTC	CASSPNAGTLKYEQYF	16	.	TRBV7-9	TRBJ2-7	.
TGCGCCAGCAGCTCAGGGGGAAAACACTATGGCTACACCTTC	CASSSGGKHYGYTF	14	TRBD1	TRBV5-1	TRBJ1-2	.